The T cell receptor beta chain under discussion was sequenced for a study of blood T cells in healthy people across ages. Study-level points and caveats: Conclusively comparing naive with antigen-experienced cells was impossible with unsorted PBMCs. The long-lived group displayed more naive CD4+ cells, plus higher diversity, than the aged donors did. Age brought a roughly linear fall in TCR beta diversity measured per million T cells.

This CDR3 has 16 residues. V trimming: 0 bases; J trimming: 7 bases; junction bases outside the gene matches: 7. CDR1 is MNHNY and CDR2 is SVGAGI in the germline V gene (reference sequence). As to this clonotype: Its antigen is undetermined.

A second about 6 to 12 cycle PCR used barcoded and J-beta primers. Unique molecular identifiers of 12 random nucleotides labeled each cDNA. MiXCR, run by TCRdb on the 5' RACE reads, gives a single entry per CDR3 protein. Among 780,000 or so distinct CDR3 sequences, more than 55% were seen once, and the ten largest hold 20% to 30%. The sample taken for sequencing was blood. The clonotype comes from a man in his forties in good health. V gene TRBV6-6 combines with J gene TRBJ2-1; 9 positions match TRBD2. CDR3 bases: TGTGCCAGCAGTTACTCCCCGGGACTAGCAAGGAATGAGCAGTTCTTC. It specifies CASSYSPGLARNEQFF.